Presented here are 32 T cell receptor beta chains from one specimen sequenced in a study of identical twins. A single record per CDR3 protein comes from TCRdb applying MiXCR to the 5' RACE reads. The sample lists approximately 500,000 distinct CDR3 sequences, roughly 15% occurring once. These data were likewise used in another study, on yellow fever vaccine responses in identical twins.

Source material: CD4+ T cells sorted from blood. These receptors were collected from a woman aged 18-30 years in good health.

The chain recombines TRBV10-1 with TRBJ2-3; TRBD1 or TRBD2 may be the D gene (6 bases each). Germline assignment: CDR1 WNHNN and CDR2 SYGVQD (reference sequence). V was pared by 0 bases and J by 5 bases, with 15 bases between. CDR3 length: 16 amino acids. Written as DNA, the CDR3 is TGCGCCAGCAGTGAGTCAGGGGGGACGGGGAAAGATACGCAGTATTTT. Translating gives CASSESGGTGKDTQYF.

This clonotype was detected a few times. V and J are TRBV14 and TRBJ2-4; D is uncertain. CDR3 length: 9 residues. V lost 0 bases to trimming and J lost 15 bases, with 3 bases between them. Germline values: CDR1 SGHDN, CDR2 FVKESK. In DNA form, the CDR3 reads TGTGCCAGCAGCCAAGAGCGGTACTTC. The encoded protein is CASSQERYF.

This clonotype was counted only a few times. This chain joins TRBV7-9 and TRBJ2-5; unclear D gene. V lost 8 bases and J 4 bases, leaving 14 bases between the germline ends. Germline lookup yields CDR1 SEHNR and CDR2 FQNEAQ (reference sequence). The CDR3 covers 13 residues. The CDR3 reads CASSGPFGETQYF. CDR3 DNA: TGTGCCAGCTCGGGCCCATTCGGAGAGACCCAGTACTTC.

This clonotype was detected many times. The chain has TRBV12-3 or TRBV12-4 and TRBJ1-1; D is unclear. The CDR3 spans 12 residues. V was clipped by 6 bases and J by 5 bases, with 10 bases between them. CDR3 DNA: TGTGCCAGCAGATATCCCGGGACTGAAGCTTTCTTT. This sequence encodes CASRYPGTEAFF.

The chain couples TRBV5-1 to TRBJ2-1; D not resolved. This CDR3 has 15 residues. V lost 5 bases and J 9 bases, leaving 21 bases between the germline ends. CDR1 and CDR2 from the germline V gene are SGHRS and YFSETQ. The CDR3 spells CASSTAGPSNGEQFF. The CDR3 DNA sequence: TGCGCCAGCAGTACCGCAGGACCCAGTAATGGTGAGCAGTTCTTC.

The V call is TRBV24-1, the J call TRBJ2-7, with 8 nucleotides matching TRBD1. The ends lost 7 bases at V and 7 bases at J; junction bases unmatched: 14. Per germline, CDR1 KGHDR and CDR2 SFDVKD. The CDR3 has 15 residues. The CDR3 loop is CATRVGQGAFDEQYV. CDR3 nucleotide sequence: TGTGCCACCAGGGTGGGGCAGGGGGCCTTTGATGAGCAGTACGTC.

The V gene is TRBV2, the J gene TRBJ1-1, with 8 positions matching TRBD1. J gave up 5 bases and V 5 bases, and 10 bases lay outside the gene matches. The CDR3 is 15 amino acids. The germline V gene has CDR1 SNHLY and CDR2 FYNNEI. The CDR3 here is CASSRTGTPRTEAFF. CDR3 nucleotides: TGTGCCAGCAGTAGGACAGGGACCCCTAGGACTGAAGCTTTCTTT.

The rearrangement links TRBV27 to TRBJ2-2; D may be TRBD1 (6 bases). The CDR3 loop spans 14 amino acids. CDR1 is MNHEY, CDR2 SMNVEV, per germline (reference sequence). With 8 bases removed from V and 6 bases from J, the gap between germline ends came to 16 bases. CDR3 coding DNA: TGTGCCAGCGGGGGCTCCCTCCCTCCCGGGGAGCTGTTTTTT. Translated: CASGGSLPPGELFF.

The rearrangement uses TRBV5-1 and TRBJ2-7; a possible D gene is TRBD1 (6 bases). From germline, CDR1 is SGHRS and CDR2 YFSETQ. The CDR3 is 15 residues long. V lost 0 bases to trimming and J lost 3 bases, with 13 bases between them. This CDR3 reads CASSLETGHLYEQYV. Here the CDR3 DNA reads TGCGCCAGCAGCTTGGAGACGGGACACCTCTACGAGCAGTACGTC.

The CDR3 DNA reads TGTGCCAGCAGTTACTCGAGAGGGTATGAAAAACTGTTTTTT. This translates into CASSYSRGYEKLFF. V and J are TRBV6-5 and TRBJ1-4; D remains unclear. CDR1 and CDR2 (germline): MNHEY, SVGAGI. The CDR3 contains 14 residues. The V end was cut by 0 bases, the J end by 6 bases, with 8 bases between.

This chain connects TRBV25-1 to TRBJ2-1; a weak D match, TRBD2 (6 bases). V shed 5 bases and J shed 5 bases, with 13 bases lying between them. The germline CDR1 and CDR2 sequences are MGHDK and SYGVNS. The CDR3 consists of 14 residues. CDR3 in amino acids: CASSREYADNEQFF. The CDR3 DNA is TGTGCCAGCAGTCGGGAGTACGCGGACAATGAGCAGTTCTTC.

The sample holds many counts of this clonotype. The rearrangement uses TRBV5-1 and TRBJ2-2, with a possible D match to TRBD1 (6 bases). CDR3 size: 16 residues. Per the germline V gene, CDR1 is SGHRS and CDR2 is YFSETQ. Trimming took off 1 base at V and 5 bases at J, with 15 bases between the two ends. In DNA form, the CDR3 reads TGCGCCAGCAGCTTGAGGCGCAGGGGAGATACCGGGGAGCTGTTTTTT. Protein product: CASSLRRRGDTGELFF.

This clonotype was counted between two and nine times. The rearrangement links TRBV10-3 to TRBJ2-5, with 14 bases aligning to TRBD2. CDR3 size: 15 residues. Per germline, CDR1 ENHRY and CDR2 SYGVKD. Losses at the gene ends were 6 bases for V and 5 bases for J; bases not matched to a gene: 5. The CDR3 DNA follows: TGTGCCATCAGAAAGGGACTAGCGGGAGATGAGACCCAGTACTTC. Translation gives CAIRKGLAGDETQYF.

The CDR3 sequence is CASKPSRSGNTIYF. The CDR3 DNA follows: TGTGCCAGCAAACCCTCCCGCTCTGGAAACACCATATATTTT. The genes are TRBV25-1 and TRBJ1-3; no firm D call. The CDR3 is 14 residues long. The V gene lost 7 bases and the J gene lost 0 bases, with 10 bases spanning the gap. In germline, CDR1 is MGHDK, CDR2 SYGVNS.

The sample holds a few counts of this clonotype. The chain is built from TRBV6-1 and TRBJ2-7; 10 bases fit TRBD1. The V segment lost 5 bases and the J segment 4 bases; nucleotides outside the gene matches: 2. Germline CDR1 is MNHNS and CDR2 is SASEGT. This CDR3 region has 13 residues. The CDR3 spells CASSRGQGYEQYV. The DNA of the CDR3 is TGTGCCAGCAGTCGGGGACAGGGGTACGAGCAGTACGTC.

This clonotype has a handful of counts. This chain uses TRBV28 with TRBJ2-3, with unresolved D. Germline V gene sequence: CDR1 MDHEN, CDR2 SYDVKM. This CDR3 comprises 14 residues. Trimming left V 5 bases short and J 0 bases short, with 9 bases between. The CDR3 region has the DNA TGTGCCAGCAGTCCCCACTCTAGCACAGATACGCAGTATTTT. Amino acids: CASSPHSSTDTQYF.

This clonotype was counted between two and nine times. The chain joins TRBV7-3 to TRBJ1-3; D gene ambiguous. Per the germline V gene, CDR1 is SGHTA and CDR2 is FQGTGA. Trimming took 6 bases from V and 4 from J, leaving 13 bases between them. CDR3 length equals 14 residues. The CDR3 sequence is CASSPAGAGNTIYF. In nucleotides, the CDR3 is TGTGCCAGCAGTCCGGCGGGTGCCGGAAACACCATATATTTT.

In DNA form, the CDR3 reads TGTGCCAGCAGCCCCACCTGGGACAGACCCTACAATGAGCAGTTCTTC. Encoded protein: CASSPTWDRPYNEQFF. V usage is TRBV7-2 and J usage is TRBJ2-1; the match to TRBD1 covers 7 bases. Losses at the gene ends were 5 bases for V and 2 bases for J; bases not matched to a gene: 9. CDR1 and CDR2 from the germline V gene are SGHTA and FQGNSA. The CDR3 totals 16 residues. The full variable domain, rest sourced from reference TRBV7-2 and TRBJ2-1, is GAGVSQSPSNKVTEKGKDVELRCDPISGHTALYWYRQSLGQGLEFLIYFQGNSAPDKSGLPSDRFSAERTGGSVSTLTIQRTQQEDSAVYLCASSPTWDRPYNEQFFGPGTRLTVL.

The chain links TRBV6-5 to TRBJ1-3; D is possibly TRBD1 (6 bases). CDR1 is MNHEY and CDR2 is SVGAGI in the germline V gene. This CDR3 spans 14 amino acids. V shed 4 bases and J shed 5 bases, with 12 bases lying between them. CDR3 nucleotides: TGTGCCAGCAGTTCTACCGGGACAAGAAACACCATATATTTT. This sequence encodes CASSSTGTRNTIYF.

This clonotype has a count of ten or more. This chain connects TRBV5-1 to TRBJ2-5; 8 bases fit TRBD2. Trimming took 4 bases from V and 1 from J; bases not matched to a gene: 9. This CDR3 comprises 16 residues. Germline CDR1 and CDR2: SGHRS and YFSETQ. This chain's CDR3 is CASSEASGRTQETQYF. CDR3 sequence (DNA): TGCGCCAGCAGCGAAGCTAGCGGGCGAACCCAAGAGACCCAGTACTTC. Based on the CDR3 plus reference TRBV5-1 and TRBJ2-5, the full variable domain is KAGVTQTPRYLIKTRGQQVTLSCSPISGHRSVSWYQQTPGQGLQFLFEYFSETQRNKGNFPGRFSGRQFSNSRSEMNVSTLELGDSALYLCASSEASGRTQETQYFGPGTRLLVL.

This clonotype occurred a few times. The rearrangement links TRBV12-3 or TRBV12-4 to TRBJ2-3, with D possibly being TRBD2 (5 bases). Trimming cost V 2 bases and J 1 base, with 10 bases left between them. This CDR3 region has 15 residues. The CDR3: CASSLQGSRTDTQYF. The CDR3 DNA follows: TGTGCCAGCAGTTTACAAGGGAGCCGCACAGATACGCAGTATTTT.

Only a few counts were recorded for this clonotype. The CDR3 loop reads CASSHSVFLAGLSYEQYF. DNA for the CDR3: TGTGCCAGCAGCCACTCCGTTTTCCTAGCGGGCTTATCCTACGAGCAGTACTTC. The V call is TRBV3-1, the J call TRBJ2-7; TRBD2 matches 8 bases. J gave up 1 base and V 3 bases, and 14 bases lay outside the gene matches. The germline CDR1 and CDR2 sequences are LGHDT and YNNKEL (reference sequence). The CDR3 runs to 18 residues.

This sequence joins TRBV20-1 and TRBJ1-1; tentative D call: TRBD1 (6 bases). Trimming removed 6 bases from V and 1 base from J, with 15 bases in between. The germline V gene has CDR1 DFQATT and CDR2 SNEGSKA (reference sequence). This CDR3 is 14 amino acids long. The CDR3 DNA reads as TGCAGTGCCGAAGCTGGACAGTGGAACACTGAAGCTTTCTTT. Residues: CSAEAGQWNTEAFF.

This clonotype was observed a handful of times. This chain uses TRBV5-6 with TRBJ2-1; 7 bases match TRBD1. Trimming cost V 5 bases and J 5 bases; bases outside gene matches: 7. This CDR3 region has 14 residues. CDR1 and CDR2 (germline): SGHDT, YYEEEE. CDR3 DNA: TGTGCCAGCAGGCAGACAGGGAACCACAATGAGCAGTTCTTC. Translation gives CASRQTGNHNEQFF.

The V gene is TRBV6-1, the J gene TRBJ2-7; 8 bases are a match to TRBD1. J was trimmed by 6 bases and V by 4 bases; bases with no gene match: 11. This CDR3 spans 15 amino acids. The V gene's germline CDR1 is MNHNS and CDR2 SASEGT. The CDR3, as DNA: TGTGCCAGCAGTGCCGGACAGGGTTCGTTCACCGAGCAGTACGTC. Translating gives CASSAGQGSFTEQYV.

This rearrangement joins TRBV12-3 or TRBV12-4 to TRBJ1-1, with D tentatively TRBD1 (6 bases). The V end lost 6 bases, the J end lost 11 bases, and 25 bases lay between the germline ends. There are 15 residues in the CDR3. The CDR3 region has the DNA TGTGCCAGCAGCCCCCCGACAGGCTCCTATCCGGGGGCTTTCTTT. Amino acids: CASSPPTGSYPGAFF.

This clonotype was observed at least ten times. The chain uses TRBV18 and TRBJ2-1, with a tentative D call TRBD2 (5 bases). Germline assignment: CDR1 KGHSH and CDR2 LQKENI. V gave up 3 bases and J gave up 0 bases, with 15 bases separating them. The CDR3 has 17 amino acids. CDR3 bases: TGTGCCAGCTCACCCCGGCGTAGCGCTAGCTCCTACAATGAGCAGTTCTTC. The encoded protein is CASSPRRSASSYNEQFF.

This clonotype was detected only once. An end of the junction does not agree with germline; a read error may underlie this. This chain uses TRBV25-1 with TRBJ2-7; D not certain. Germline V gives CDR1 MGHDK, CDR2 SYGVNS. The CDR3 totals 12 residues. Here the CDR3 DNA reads TGTGCCAGCAGTGAATATCAGGCAGCACTGGAGTTC. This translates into CASSEYQAALEF.

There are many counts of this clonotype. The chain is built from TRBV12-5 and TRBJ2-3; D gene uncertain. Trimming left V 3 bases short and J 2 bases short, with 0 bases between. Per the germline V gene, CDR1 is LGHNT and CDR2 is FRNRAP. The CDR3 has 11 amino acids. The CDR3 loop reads CASGFTDTQYF. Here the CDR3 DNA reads TGTGCTAGTGGTTTCACAGATACGCAGTATTTT.

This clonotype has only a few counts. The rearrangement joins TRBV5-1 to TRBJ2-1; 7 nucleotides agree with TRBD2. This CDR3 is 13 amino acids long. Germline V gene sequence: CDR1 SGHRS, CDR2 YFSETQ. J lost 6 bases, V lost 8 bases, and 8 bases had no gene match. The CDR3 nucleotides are TGCGCCAGTAAGGAGGGGAGGGGCAATGAGCAGTTCTTC. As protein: CASKEGRGNEQFF.

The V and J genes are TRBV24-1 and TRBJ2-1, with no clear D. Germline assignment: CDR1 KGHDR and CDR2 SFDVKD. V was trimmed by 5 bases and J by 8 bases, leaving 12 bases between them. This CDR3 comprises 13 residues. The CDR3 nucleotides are TGTGCCACCAGTGGAGCCGCCTCGCATGAGCAGTTCTTC. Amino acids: CATSGAASHEQFF.

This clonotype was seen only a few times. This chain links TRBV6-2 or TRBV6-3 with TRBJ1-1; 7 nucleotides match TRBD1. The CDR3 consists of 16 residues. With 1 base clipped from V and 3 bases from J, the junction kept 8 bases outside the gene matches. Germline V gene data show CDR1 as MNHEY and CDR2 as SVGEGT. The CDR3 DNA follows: TGTGCCAGCAGTTACTTCCTGACAGGACAGGACACTGAAGCTTTCTTT. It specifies CASSYFLTGQDTEAFF.